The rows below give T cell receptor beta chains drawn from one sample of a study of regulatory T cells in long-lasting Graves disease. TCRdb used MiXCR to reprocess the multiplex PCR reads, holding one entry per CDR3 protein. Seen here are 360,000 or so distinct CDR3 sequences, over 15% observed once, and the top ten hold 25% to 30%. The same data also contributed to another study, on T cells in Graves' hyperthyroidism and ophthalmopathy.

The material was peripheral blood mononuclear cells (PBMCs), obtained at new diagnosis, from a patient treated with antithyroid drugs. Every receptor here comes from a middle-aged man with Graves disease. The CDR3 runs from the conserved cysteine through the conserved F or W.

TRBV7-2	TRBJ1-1	CASSLGREVVITEAFF
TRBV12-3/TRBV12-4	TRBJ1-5	CASSSQGASNQPQHF
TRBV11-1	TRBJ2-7	CASSSWDDSSYEQYF
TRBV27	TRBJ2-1	CASSFRLAGGLNEQFF
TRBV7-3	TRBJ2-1	CASSKGWGNEQFF
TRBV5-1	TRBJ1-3	CASSAGQPGNTIYF
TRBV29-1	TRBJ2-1	CSVEDPKFGRGPLSSYNEQFF
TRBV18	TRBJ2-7	CASSLCCSPGTYEQYF
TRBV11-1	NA	CASSSNWETNNEQFF
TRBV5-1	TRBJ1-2	CASSLGPDNYGYTF
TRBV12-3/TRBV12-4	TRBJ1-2	CASSLSGALRYGYTF
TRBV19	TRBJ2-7	CASSSGTIPSYEQYF
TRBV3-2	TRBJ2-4	CASSQAPRLGPAKNIQYF
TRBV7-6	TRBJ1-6	CASSLRDRGNSPLHF
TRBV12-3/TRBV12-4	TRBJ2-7	CASSSRELGPYEQYF
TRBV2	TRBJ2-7	CASRWGLAGGLDEQYF
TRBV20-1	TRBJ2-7	CSARLFPRHTDEQYF
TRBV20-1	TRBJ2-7	CSARPGGGPYEQYF
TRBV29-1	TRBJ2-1	CSSRPTGANYNEQFF
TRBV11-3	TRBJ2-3	CASTRTGGGDTQYF
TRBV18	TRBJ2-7	CASSPQSEGGCHF
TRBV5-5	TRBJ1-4	CASRMYRDRTNEKLFF
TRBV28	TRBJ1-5	CASSFLSRGSNQPQHF
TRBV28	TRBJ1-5	CASSLAGTGPENQPQHF
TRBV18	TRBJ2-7	CASSPRQSDLAEQYF
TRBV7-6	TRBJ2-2	CASSPTYGELFF
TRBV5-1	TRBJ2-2	CASSGGGENTGELFF
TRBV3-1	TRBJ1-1	CASSQGSGGAGFF
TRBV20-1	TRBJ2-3	CSATRADTQYF
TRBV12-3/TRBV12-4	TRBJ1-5	CASSLRPGWGNQPQHF
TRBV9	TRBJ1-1	CASSDGDRGGTEAFF
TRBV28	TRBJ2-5	CASISRQTLTLTQYF
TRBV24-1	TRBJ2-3	CATSDSRGGAGFYTQYF
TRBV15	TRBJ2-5	CATSRELQRRTQYF
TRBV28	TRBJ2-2	CASTGGSFSGDDTGELFF
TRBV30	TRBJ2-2	CAWSVPWGVTGGELFF
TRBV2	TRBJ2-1	CASRVSGGTGGQNEQFF
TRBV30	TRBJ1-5	CAWSDPTPYSNQPQHF
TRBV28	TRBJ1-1	CASRLTGNTEAFF
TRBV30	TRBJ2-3	CACGRGGPADTQYF
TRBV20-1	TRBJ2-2	CSASPGTNTGELFF
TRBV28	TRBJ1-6	CASSFRGATNSPLHF
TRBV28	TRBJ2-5	CASSLSDLEETQYF
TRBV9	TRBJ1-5	CASSGTGAAQPQHF